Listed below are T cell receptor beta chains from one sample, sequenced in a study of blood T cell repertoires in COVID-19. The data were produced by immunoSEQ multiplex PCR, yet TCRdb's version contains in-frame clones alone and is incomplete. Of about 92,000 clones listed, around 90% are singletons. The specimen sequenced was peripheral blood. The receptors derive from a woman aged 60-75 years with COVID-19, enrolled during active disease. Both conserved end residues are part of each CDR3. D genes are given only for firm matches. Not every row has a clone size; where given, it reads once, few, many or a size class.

CASSLRTSGGDTQYF TGTGCCAGCAGTCTAAGGACTAGCGGGGGAGATACGCAGTATTTT TRBV21-1 . 15 TRBJ2-3 .
CASSRGETQYF TGTGCCAGCAGTAGGGGAGAGACCCAGTACTTC TRBV2 . 11 TRBJ2-5 .
CASRRHFSEKLFF TGTGCCAGCAGGCGACATTTTTCCGAAAAACTGTTTTTT TRBV6-5 . 13 TRBJ1-4 .
CASSVNMGRDEKLFF TGTGCCAGCAGCGTAAATATGGGGCGCGACGAAAAACTGTTTTTT TRBV9 few 15 TRBJ1-4 .
CASRLAGVSYNEQFF TGTGCCAGCAGGCTAGCGGGGGTCTCCTACAATGAGCAGTTCTTC TRBV3-1/TRBV3-2 . 15 TRBJ2-1 TRBD2
CASSFGRGRIEQFF TGTGCCAGCAGTTTTGGCAGGGGGCGCATAGAGCAGTTCTTC TRBV6-5 . 14 TRBJ2-1 TRBD1
CASSPRRDKEKLFF TGTGCCAGCAGTCCTCGAAGAGACAAAGAAAAACTGTTTTTT TRBV6-6 . 14 TRBJ1-4 .
CASSTDALEGEKLFF TGTGCCAGCAGCACCGACGCATTGGAGGGGGAAAAACTGTTTTTT TRBV7-8 once 15 TRBJ1-4 .
CASSQVAGGYTF TGTGCCAGCAGCCAAGTGGCGGGGGGCTACACCTTC TRBV3-1/TRBV3-2 once 12 TRBJ1-2 .
CASSPGLEQYF TGTGCCAGCTCACCAGGCCTGGAGCAGTACTTC TRBV18 . 11 TRBJ2-7 .
CASSKARGQDTGELFF TGTGCCAGCAGCAAAGCGCGTGGACAGGACACCGGGGAGCTGTTTTTT TRBV21-1 once 16 TRBJ2-2 .
CAWSVGGGSTDTQYF TGTGCCTGGAGTGTTGGTGGGGGGAGCACAGATACGCAGTATTTT TRBV30 . 15 TRBJ2-3 .
CASTLRGSFGNTIYF TGCGCCAGCACCCTCCGGGGATCATTTGGAAACACCATATATTTT TRBV4-1 . 15 TRBJ1-3 .
CASRQGASGELFF TGTGCCAGCAGACAGGGGGCGAGCGGGGAGCTGTTTTTT TRBV9 few 13 TRBJ2-2 TRBD1
CASSQTGANYGYTF TGTGCCAGCAGCCAGACAGGGGCCAACTATGGCTACACCTTC TRBV7-9 . 14 TRBJ1-2 TRBD1
CATSDGRGRGYTF TGTGCCACCAGTGATGGCAGGGGAAGAGGCTACACCTTC TRBV24-1 . 13 TRBJ1-2 .
CASSQFNQPQHF TGTGCCAGCAGCCAGTTCAATCAGCCCCAGCATTTT TRBV7-2 . 12 TRBJ1-5 .
CASSPRTGLLSGANVLTF TGTGCCAGCTCACCTCGGACAGGCTTACTCTCTGGGGCCAACGTCCTGACTTTC TRBV18 . 18 TRBJ2-6 TRBD1
CASSLGSGGQNIQYF TGCGCCAGCAGCTTAGGTAGCGGGGGGCAAAACATTCAGTACTTC TRBV5-1 . 15 TRBJ2-4 TRBD2
CASSSSDRGVTFF TGTGCCAGCAGTTCCTCAGACAGGGGAGTAACTTTCTTT TRBV27 . 13 TRBJ1-1 TRBD1
CASSPDRGNQPQHF TGTGCCAGCAGCCCTGACAGGGGGAATCAGCCCCAGCATTTT TRBV7-2 . 14 TRBJ1-5 TRBD1
CASSANYNSPLHF TGTGCCAGTTCCGCTAACTATAATTCACCCCTCCACTTT TRBV7-3 . 13 TRBJ1-6 .
CASSLWGDRGTDTQYF TGTGCCAGCAGTTTGTGGGGTGACAGGGGTACCGATACGCAGTATTTT TRBV28 . 16 TRBJ2-3 TRBD1
CASSPRRQAMNTEAFF TGTGCCAGCAGCCCAAGAAGACAGGCTATGAACACTGAAGCTTTCTTT TRBV7-6 . 16 TRBJ1-1 .
CASTKRSVGEQFF TGTGCCAGCACGAAGCGGTCGGTTGGGGAGCAGTTCTTC TRBV27 . 13 TRBJ2-1 .
CASSLMGARDEQFF TGTGCCAGCAGCTTAATGGGGGCGAGGGATGAGCAGTTCTTC TRBV7-2 . 14 TRBJ2-1 .
CASSLRAGGSTDTQYF TGTGCCAGCAGCTTACGAGCGGGGGGATCCACAGATACGCAGTATTTT TRBV11-3 . 16 TRBJ2-3 TRBD2
CASWEGGGTEAFF TGTGCCAGTTGGGAGGGGGGTGGCACTGAAGCTTTCTTT TRBV12-3/TRBV12-4 . 13 TRBJ1-1 .
CASSLDRGAYEQYF TGTGCCAGCAGTTTGGACAGGGGCGCCTACGAGCAGTACTTC TRBV6-5 once 14 TRBJ2-7 TRBD1
CASSPYNEQFF TGTGCCAGCAGTCCGTATAATGAGCAGTTCTTC TRBV6-6 once 11 TRBJ2-1 .
CAIIIQGSAEAFF TGTGCCATCATAATCCAGGGGAGCGCTGAAGCTTTCTTT TRBV9 . 13 TRBJ1-1 .
CASSKNGWRNTEAFF TGTGCCAGCAGCAAGAACGGGTGGAGGAACACTGAAGCTTTCTTT TRBV7-9 . 15 TRBJ1-1 .
CSVVYNRLNTEAFF TGCAGCGTTGTTTACAACAGATTGAACACTGAAGCTTTCTTT TRBV29-1 . 14 TRBJ1-1 .
CASSLWRGLYNEQFF TGTGCCAGCAGCTTGTGGCGGGGCTTATACAATGAGCAGTTCTTC TRBV11-1 . 15 TRBJ2-1 .
CAISESDREKGQPQHF TGTGCCATCAGTGAGTCGGACAGGGAAAAAGGCCAGCCCCAGCATTTT TRBV10-3 . 16 TRBJ1-5 TRBD1
CASSLDEAQYTGELFF TGTGCCAGCAGCTTAGATGAAGCGCAGTACACCGGGGAGCTGTTTTTT TRBV11-3 once 16 TRBJ2-2 .
CASLGAGKLFF TGTGCCAGTCTTGGTGCCGGAAAACTGTTTTTT TRBV19 few 11 TRBJ1-4 .
CASSQEGRGHDEKLFF TGCGCCAGCAGCCAAGAGGGGCGGGGGCACGATGAAAAACTGTTTTTT TRBV4-1 . 16 TRBJ1-4 .
CASSLSGGRGGGYTF TGTGCCAGCAGTTTAAGCGGGGGCAGGGGAGGTGGCTACACCTTC TRBV27 . 15 TRBJ1-2 .
CASSHGVTGREQYF TGCGCCAGCAGCCATGGAGTAACGGGGAGGGAGCAGTACTTC TRBV4-3 . 14 TRBJ2-7 .
CSVDGGAGNTIYF TGCAGCGTCGACGGGGGGGCGGGAAACACCATATATTTT TRBV29-1 . 13 TRBJ1-3 .
CAISADRGNQPQHF TGTGCCATCAGTGCAGACAGGGGCAATCAGCCCCAGCATTTT TRBV10-3 . 14 TRBJ1-5 TRBD1
CASSPQGRVREQFF TGTGCCAGCAGCCCCCAGGGGAGGGTACGCGAGCAGTTCTTC TRBV9 . 14 TRBJ2-1 .
CASSEAGTGTGELFF TGTGCCAGCAGTGAAGCGGGCACAGGCACCGGGGAGCTGTTTTTT TRBV6-1 . 15 TRBJ2-2 .
CASSSGGGNQPQHF TGTGCCAGCAGCTCCGGAGGTGGCAATCAGCCCCAGCATTTT TRBV28 few 14 TRBJ1-5 .
CASSHWENTYTGELFF TGCGCCAGCAGCCATTGGGAGAACACCTACACCGGGGAGCTGTTTTTT TRBV4-3 . 16 TRBJ2-2 .
CASSHGQGTEAFF TGTGCCAGCAGCCATGGACAGGGCACTGAAGCTTTCTTT TRBV27 . 13 TRBJ1-1 TRBD1
CASSLTVAQYF TGTGCCAGCAGCTTGACGGTGGCCCAGTACTTC TRBV5-5 . 11 TRBJ2-5 .
CASSNVRGAGNTIYF TGTGCCAGCAGTAACGTCAGGGGAGCTGGAAACACCATATATTTT TRBV6-5 . 15 TRBJ1-3 .
CASRTGQGRGYTF TGTGCCAGCAGAACCGGACAGGGGCGTGGCTACACCTTC TRBV28 . 13 TRBJ1-2 TRBD1
CANSKGDSYGYTF TGTGCCAACTCAAAGGGGGACAGCTATGGCTACACCTTC TRBV2 . 13 TRBJ1-2 TRBD1
CASSAILAGGRWGTDTQYF TGTGCCAGCAGCGCCATACTAGCGGGGGGCCGGTGGGGCACAGATACGCAGTATTTT TRBV7-8 . 19 TRBJ2-3 TRBD2
CASSFFDRRGEKLFF TGTGCCAGCAGTTTCTTCGACAGGCGCGGTGAAAAACTGTTTTTT TRBV28 . 15 TRBJ1-4 .
CALKRGGAHGYTF TGTGCCCTCAAAAGGGGGGGGGCGCATGGCTACACCTTC TRBV2 . 13 TRBJ1-2 .
CASSLAQGLGTEAFF TGTGCCAGCAGCTTAGCCCAGGGACTGGGCACTGAAGCTTTCTTT TRBV7-2 . 15 TRBJ1-1 .
CASSPGLAGGMETQYF TGTGCCAGCAGCCCGGGACTAGCGGGGGGGATGGAGACCCAGTACTTC TRBV7-2 . 16 TRBJ2-5 TRBD2
CAWSPGTVNTEAFF TGTGCCTGGAGTCCCGGGACAGTAAACACTGAAGCTTTCTTT TRBV30 . 14 TRBJ1-1 TRBD1
CASSLFAGATTDTQYF TGTGCCAGCAGCTTATTTGCGGGGGCTACCACAGATACGCAGTATTTT TRBV7-8 . 16 TRBJ2-3 .
CASSLTTGVVETQYF TGTGCCAGCAGTTTAACGACAGGGGTGGTTGAGACCCAGTACTTC TRBV6-2/TRBV6-3 . 15 TRBJ2-5 TRBD1